Below, 27 T cell receptor beta chains from the same sample are listed, as sequenced in a study of neurological immune-mediated disorders. TCRdb analysed the 5' RACE reads with MiXCR anew, one entry per CDR3 protein. The sample lists 50,000 to 70,000 distinct CDR3 sequences; less than 2.5% were seen once. Input material: PBMCs. These TCRs come from a man aged 50-59 years with multiple sclerosis.

At least ten counts were recorded for this clonotype. V is TRBV5-1 and J is TRBJ1-1; D not certain. Germline V gene sequence: CDR1 SGHRS, CDR2 YFSETQ. Trimming left V 3 bases short and J 1 base short, with 10 bases between. The CDR3 spans 14 residues. The CDR3 sequence is CASSSGRTNTEAFF. In DNA, the CDR3 is TGCGCCAGCAGCTCAGGACGTACGAACACTGAAGCTTTCTTT.

This clonotype was detected many times. The rearrangement links TRBV15 to TRBJ2-3; TRBD2 agrees at 7 bases. Losses at the gene ends were 0 bases for V and 2 bases for J; bases not matched to a gene: 5. This CDR3 region has 16 residues. Germline CDR1 LNHNV, CDR2 YYDKDF (reference sequence). CDR3 sequence (DNA): TGTGCCACCAGCAGAGAGGCGGGGACTATCACAGATACGCAGTATTTT. It is translated as CATSREAGTITDTQYF.

This clonotype was picked up many times. The chain recombines TRBV20-1 with TRBJ2-1, with 9 bases lining up with TRBD2. The CDR3 contains 16 residues. Germline CDR1 DFQATT, CDR2 SNEGSKA (reference sequence). The V gene end was trimmed by 6 bases and the J gene end by 4 bases; junction bases not matched to a gene: 13. The CDR3 sequence is CSAPGTSTDRYNEQFF. In nucleotides, the CDR3 is TGCAGTGCACCGGGGACTAGCACAGATAGATACAATGAGCAGTTCTTC.

This clonotype has a count of ten or more. The rearrangement joins TRBV12-3 or TRBV12-4 to TRBJ1-5; weak D call: TRBD1 (5 bases). The CDR3 sequence is 14 residues long. With 7 bases removed from V and 4 bases from J, the gap between germline ends came to 14 bases. CDR3 sequence: CASTLMGGNQPQHF. For the CDR3, the DNA is TGTGCCAGCACCTTAATGGGGGGAAATCAGCCCCAGCATTTT.

This clonotype was observed at least ten times. The rearrangement joins TRBV7-2 to TRBJ1-4; perhaps TRBD1 as D (5 bases). CDR3 length equals 14 residues. V lost 2 bases to trimming and J lost 8 bases, with 12 bases between them. Germline lookup yields CDR1 SGHTA and CDR2 FQGNSA. CDR3 residues: CASSLTGGDEKLFF. The CDR3 nucleotides read TGTGCCAGCAGCTTAACAGGAGGGGACGAAAAACTGTTTTTT.

The table lists this clonotype with many counts. This sequence joins TRBV7-8 and TRBJ2-1; D gene uncertain. CDR1 and CDR2 from the germline V gene are SGHVS and FQNEAQ. The V and J ends lost 5 bases and 4 bases respectively, with 9 bases between them. CDR3 length: 13 amino acids. CDR3 residues: CASSLTDYNEQFF. The CDR3 DNA reads as TGTGCCAGCAGCCTAACGGATTACAATGAGCAGTTCTTC.

This clonotype was observed many times. The rearrangement links TRBV5-1 to TRBJ1-2, with D possibly being TRBD1 (6 bases). Germline-derived CDR1 and CDR2 are SGHRS and YFSETQ. The V and J ends lost 3 bases and 5 bases respectively, with 17 bases between them. The CDR3 extends over 15 amino acids. The CDR3 spells CASSSLTGSKYGYTF. DNA of the CDR3: TGCGCCAGCAGCTCCCTTACAGGGTCGAAATATGGCTACACCTTC.

The table lists this clonotype with many counts. The chain couples TRBV3-1 to TRBJ2-6; D might be TRBD2 (5 bases). Germline-derived CDR1 and CDR2 are LGHDT and YNNKEL (reference sequence). The V and J ends lost 1 base and 2 bases respectively, with 9 bases between them. The CDR3 loop spans 16 amino acids. CDR3 nucleotide sequence: TGTGCCAGCAGCCAAGTTTCCGGGACTGGGGCCAACGTCCTGACTTTC. Translated, it gives CASSQVSGTGANVLTF.

The table lists this clonotype with many counts. V is TRBV12-3 or TRBV12-4 and J is TRBJ1-2; D possibly corresponds to TRBD1 (6 bases). Trimming removed 6 bases from V and 5 bases from J, with 16 bases in between. The CDR3 length is 14 residues. This CDR3 is CASSPRGGGYGYTF. The CDR3 DNA is TGTGCCAGCAGCCCCCGCGGAGGGGGATATGGCTACACCTTC.

This clonotype was observed many times. V gene TRBV20-1 combines with J gene TRBJ2-3; 8 bases agree with TRBD2. The CDR3 spans 12 residues. Germline V gives CDR1 DFQATT, CDR2 SNEGSKA (reference sequence). The trim removed 7 bases at V and 5 bases at J, leaving 5 bases unmatched. CDR3 bases: TGCAGTGATCGGGGGGGGCTAGATACGCAGTATTTT. Encoded protein: CSDRGGLDTQYF.

This clonotype was counted at least ten times. The chain uses TRBV18 and TRBJ1-2; no firm D call. V was pared by 2 bases and J by 0 bases, with 13 bases between. Per the germline V gene, CDR1 is KGHSH and CDR2 is LQKENI. This CDR3 spans 16 amino acids. The CDR3 DNA is TGTGCCAGCTCACCAAGGGCACCACACACTAACTATGGCTACACCTTC. Translated: CASSPRAPHTNYGYTF.

This clonotype was detected ten times or more. The chain is built from TRBV18 and TRBJ1-4; the D is unclear. Germline CDR1 reads KGHSH; CDR2 reads LQKENI. The V gene lost 3 bases and the J gene lost 7 bases, with 12 bases spanning the gap. The CDR3 contains 14 residues. The DNA of the CDR3 is TGTGCCAGCTCACCCTCGGGGTTCGGTGAAAAACTGTTTTTT. Translation gives CASSPSGFGEKLFF.

This clonotype showed up many times. The rearrangement joins TRBV5-6 to TRBJ1-2; D gene unclear. V lost 0 bases and J lost 6, with 9 bases in between. The CDR3 is made up of 13 amino acids. Germline V gene sequence: CDR1 SGHDT, CDR2 YYEEEE. CDR3 in DNA: TGTGCCAGCAGCTTGGGGGGTCTGGATGGCTACACCTTC. This gives the protein CASSLGGLDGYTF.

This clonotype was recorded at least ten times. CDR3 sequence (DNA): TGTGCCAGCAGTCTCACAGGGGCTTTTTCTGGGGCCAACGTCCTGACTTTC. Its protein is CASSLTGAFSGANVLTF. The chain recombines TRBV28 with TRBJ2-6; 7 bases are a match to TRBD1. Germline V CDR1 and CDR2: MDHEN, SYDVKM. This CDR3 has 17 residues. V shed 5 bases and J 1 base; nucleotides not matched to a gene: 8.

V and J are TRBV18 and TRBJ2-3; D not certain. The V and J ends lost 2 bases and 4 bases respectively, with 7 bases between them. Germline lookup yields CDR1 KGHSH and CDR2 LQKENI. CDR3 length: 13 residues. The CDR3 bases are TGTGCCAGCTCACCATCGCCTTCAGATACGCAGTATTTT. Encoded protein: CASSPSPSDTQYF.

This clonotype occurred many times. This chain joins TRBV4-1 and TRBJ1-1; tentatively, D is TRBD1 (5 bases). V lost 1 base and J lost 2, with 11 bases in between. Germline CDR1 reads MGHRA; CDR2 reads YSYEKL. This CDR3 region has 15 residues. CDR3 region: CASSQVGGINTEAFF. The DNA for the CDR3 is TGCGCCAGCAGCCAAGTGGGGGGTATCAACACTGAAGCTTTCTTT.

This chain links TRBV7-2 with TRBJ2-5; 8 nucleotides align to TRBD1. Germline trimming cut 7 bases from V and 5 bases from J; bases unmatched to any gene: 12. CDR3 length equals 15 residues. Germline V gene data show CDR1 as SGHTA and CDR2 as FQGNSA. The CDR3 loop reads CASNSQGAGHETQYF. CDR3 DNA: TGTGCCAGCAACTCCCAGGGGGCCGGTCATGAGACCCAGTACTTC. The whole variable domain, filled in from reference TRBV7-2 and TRBJ2-5, reads GAGVSQSPSNKVTEKGKDVELRCDPISGHTALYWYRQSLGQGLEFLIYFQGNSAPDKSGLPSDRFSAERTGGSVSTLTIQRTQQEDSAVYLCASNSQGAGHETQYFGPGTRLLVL.

Many counts were recorded for this clonotype. The V call is TRBV12-3 or TRBV12-4, the J call TRBJ2-7; maybe TRBD2 (5 bases). This CDR3 is 14 amino acids long. The V end lost 2 bases, the J end lost 0 bases, and 8 bases lay between the germline ends. In DNA, the CDR3 is TGTGCCAGCAGTTTACGACGGGGCTCCTACGAGCAGTACTTC. Its protein product is CASSLRRGSYEQYF.

Ten or more counts support this clonotype. The gene calls are TRBV13 and TRBJ2-5, with unresolved D. The CDR3 totals 14 residues. CDR1 PRHDT and CDR2 FYEKMQ come from the germline V gene (reference sequence). Trimming removed 2 bases at V and 5 bases at J, with 12 bases between. This CDR3 is CASSLRWGQETQYF. The CDR3 DNA reads as TGTGCCAGCAGCTTACGATGGGGTCAGGAGACCCAGTACTTC.

This clonotype came up many times. V is TRBV6-5 and J is TRBJ2-7, with a possible D match to TRBD2 (5 bases). The CDR3 has 11 amino acids. The germline gives CDR1 MNHEY, CDR2 SVGAGI. The V and J ends lost 11 bases and 0 bases respectively, with 8 bases between them. The CDR3 nucleotides are TGTGCCGGTACTAGCTCCTACGAGCAGTACTTC. This encodes CAGTSSYEQYF.

The table lists this clonotype with many counts. The chain has TRBV20-1 and TRBJ2-3, with 10 bases that match TRBD2. CDR3 length: 14 amino acids. Unmatched junction bases numbered 1, after V lost 2 bases and J lost 2 bases. Germline V gene lookup returns CDR1 DFQATT and CDR2 SNEGSKA (reference sequence). The CDR3 region has the DNA TGCAGTGCTAGACTAGCGGGGGCCACAGATACGCAGTATTTT. The encoded protein is CSARLAGATDTQYF.

This clonotype occurred many times. The chain links TRBV12-3 or TRBV12-4 to TRBJ1-5, with a weak D call TRBD1 (5 bases). The V end lost 7 bases, the J end lost 3 bases, and 13 bases lay between the germline ends. The CDR3 covers 14 residues. The CDR3 bases are TGTGCCAGCACTCCATCGACAGTCAATCAGCCCCAGCATTTT. Translation gives CASTPSTVNQPQHF.

This clonotype was counted many times. This sequence joins TRBV28 and TRBJ2-7; tentative D call: TRBD2 (6 bases). Germline V gene sequence: CDR1 MDHEN, CDR2 SYDVKM. The CDR3 runs to 12 residues. Trimming took 5 bases from V and 7 from J, leaving 12 bases between them. CDR3 DNA sequence: TGTGCCAGCAGTGTAGCGGTGGGGGAGCAGTACTTC. Its translation is CASSVAVGEQYF.

This clonotype was picked up many times. This rearrangement joins TRBV29-1 to TRBJ2-3; D is perhaps TRBD1 or TRBD2 (6 bases each). V gave up 4 bases and J gave up 3 bases, with 20 bases separating them. Germline V gives CDR1 SQVTM, CDR2 ANQGSEA. The CDR3 loop spans 16 amino acids. CDR3 in amino acids: CSVVTREGGGTDTQYF. In DNA, the CDR3 is TGCAGCGTTGTAACCCGAGAGGGGGGCGGAACAGATACGCAGTATTTT.

Many counts were recorded for this clonotype. V usage is TRBV20-1 and J usage is TRBJ1-1; D not resolved. Trimming took off 4 bases at V and 0 bases at J, with 6 bases between the two ends. The CDR3 consists of 12 residues. The V gene's germline CDR1 is DFQATT and CDR2 SNEGSKA (reference sequence). CDR3 bases: TGCAGTGCTACGGGAATGAACACTGAAGCTTTCTTT. It codes for CSATGMNTEAFF.

The sample holds many counts of this clonotype. CDR3 nucleotides: TGTGCCAGCAGCTTAGTACAGGGGCGAGAAAAACTGTTTTTT. This encodes CASSLVQGREKLFF. This chain links TRBV7-8 with TRBJ1-4, with 7 nucleotides matching TRBD1. CDR3 length: 14 amino acids. V trimming: 1 base; J trimming: 8 bases; junction bases outside the gene matches: 4. Germline CDR1 and CDR2: SGHVS and FQNEAQ.

This clonotype was found many times. This rearrangement joins TRBV7-2 to TRBJ2-5; TRBD2 might be the D (5 bases). Trimming shortened V by 5 bases and J by 5 bases, and 12 bases separated the two germline ends. CDR1 is SGHTA, CDR2 FQGNSA, per germline. The CDR3 is made up of 13 amino acids. The CDR3 region is CASSPGIRETQYF. The CDR3 DNA sequence: TGTGCCAGCAGCCCCGGGATCAGGGAGACCCAGTACTTC.